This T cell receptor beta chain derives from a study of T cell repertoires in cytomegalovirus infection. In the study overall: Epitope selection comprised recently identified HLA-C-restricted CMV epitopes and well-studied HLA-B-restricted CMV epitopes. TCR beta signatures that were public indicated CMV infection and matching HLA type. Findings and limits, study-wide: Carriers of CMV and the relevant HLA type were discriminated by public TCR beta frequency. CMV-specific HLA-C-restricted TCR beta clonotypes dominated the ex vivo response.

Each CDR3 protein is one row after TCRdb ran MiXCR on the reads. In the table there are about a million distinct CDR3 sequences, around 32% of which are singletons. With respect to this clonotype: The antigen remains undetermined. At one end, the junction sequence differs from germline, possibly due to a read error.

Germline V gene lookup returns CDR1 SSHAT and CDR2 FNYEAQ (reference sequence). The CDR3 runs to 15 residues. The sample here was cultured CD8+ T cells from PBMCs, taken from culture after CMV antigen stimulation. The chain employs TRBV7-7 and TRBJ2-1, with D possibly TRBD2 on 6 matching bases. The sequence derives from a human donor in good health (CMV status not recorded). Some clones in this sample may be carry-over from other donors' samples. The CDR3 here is CASSRGYFNHNEQFF. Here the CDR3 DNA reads TGTGCTAGCAGCCGGGGGTACTTCAATCACAATGAGCAGTTCTTC. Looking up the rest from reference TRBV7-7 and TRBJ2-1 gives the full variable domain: GAGVSQSPRYKVTKRGQDVTLRCDPISSHATLYWYQQALGQGPEFLTYFNYEAQPDKSGLPSDRFSAERPEGSISTLTIQRTEQRDSAMYRCASSRGYFNHNEQFFGPGTRLTVL.